The sequence of this T cell receptor beta chain was determined in a study of a mutant IDH1 vaccine in newly diagnosed glioma. Study-wide background: Of the patients given treatment, approximately 60% were male and about 38% were female, and a mean age of around 38 years was recorded.

Time point noted: week 11, during vaccination. Vaccinated patients received 300 ug of mutant IDH1 20-mer peptide per dose, with topical imiquimod. The germline CDR1 and CDR2 sequences are SGHTA and FQGTGA. Trimming left V 2 bases short and J 0 bases short, with 13 bases between. CDR3 length: 16 residues. Concerning this clone itself: Antigen: not known.

Only in-frame clones appear in the TCRdb table, and some are missing; sequencing was by immunoSEQ multiplex PCR. The sample carries 50,000 to 65,000 clones, about 81% recorded once. Sequences were derived from PBMCs, sampled from a glioma patient whose treatment included an IDH1 peptide vaccine. The rearrangement joins TRBV7-3 to TRBJ1-2, with D possibly TRBD1 on 6 matching bases. This TCR derives from a woman between 50 and 59 years old with glioma. CDR3 loop: CASSLGGTPTNYGYTF. DNA for the CDR3: TGTGCCAGCAGCTTAGGGGGGACACCGACTAACTATGGCTACACCTTC. Full variable domain (remainder filled in from reference TRBV7-3 and TRBJ1-2): GAGVSQTPSNKVTEKGKYVELRCDPISGHTALYWYRQSLGQGPEFLIYFQGTGAADDSGLPNDRFFAVRPEGSVSTLKIQRTERGDSAVYLCASSLGGTPTNYGYTFGSGTRLTVV.